The 9 T cell receptor beta chains given below trace back to one sample, sequenced in a study of blood T cell repertoires in COVID-19. Profiling relied on immunoSEQ multiplex PCR, and the TCRdb table lists in-frame clones only, not all of them. Here the sample spans nearly 110,000 clones, about nine tenths being singletons. The sequenced material came from peripheral blood. These receptors all come from a man aged 45-60 years with active or convalescent COVID-19.

The chain has TRBV12-5 and TRBJ2-3; perhaps TRBD2 as D (5 bases). V was cut by 7 bases and J by 6 bases, with 17 bases left in between. CDR3 length: 14 residues. Germline CDR1 reads LGHNT; CDR2 reads FRNRAP. The CDR3 sequence: CASATGFIDDTQYF. The CDR3 bases are TGTGCTAGTGCCACGGGATTTATTGATGATACGCAGTATTTT.

V and J are TRBV24-1 and TRBJ1-2, with no clear D. The germline gives CDR1 KGHDR, CDR2 SFDVKD. Trimming removed 5 bases from V and 5 bases from J, with 11 bases in between. There are 13 residues in the CDR3. CDR3 region: CATSATELYGYTF. In DNA, the CDR3 is TGTGCCACCAGTGCTACAGAGTTATATGGCTACACCTTC.

The chain recombines TRBV19 with TRBJ1-1; possible D gene TRBD1, 6 bases. The CDR3 totals 14 residues. V was clipped by 1 base and J by 4 bases, with 10 bases between them. In germline, CDR1 is LNHDA, CDR2 SQIVND (reference sequence). CDR3 in amino acids: CASSIVGGRTEAFF. The CDR3 nucleotides are TGTGCCAGTAGTATAGTCGGGGGGCGCACTGAAGCTTTCTTT.

V is TRBV28 and J is TRBJ1-2; a possible D gene is TRBD1 (6 bases). This CDR3 spans 12 amino acids. V lost 10 bases and J lost 7, with 16 bases in between. From germline, CDR1 is MDHEN and CDR2 SYDVKM. The CDR3 here is CATGETGFGYTF. In DNA form, the CDR3 reads TGTGCCACCGGGGAGACAGGATTTGGCTACACCTTC.

This chain connects TRBV28 to TRBJ1-5; D gene unclear. CDR1 is MDHEN, CDR2 SYDVKM, per germline. The CDR3 is 15 amino acids. Trimming took off 5 bases at V and 10 bases at J, with 21 bases between the two ends. CDR3 amino acids: CASSLDRAAEDPQHF. The CDR3 nucleotides read TGTGCCAGCAGTCTCGATCGGGCCGCGGAGGATCCCCAGCATTTT.

The genes are TRBV5-1 and TRBJ2-3, with 7 bases aligning to TRBD1. With V trimmed by 1 base and J by 4 bases, 3 bases remained unmatched. The CDR3 covers 14 residues. From germline, CDR1 is SGHRS and CDR2 YFSETQ. CDR3 DNA: TGCGCCAGCAGCTTGACGACAGGGTCAGATACGCAGTATTTT. Encoded protein: CASSLTTGSDTQYF.

V usage is TRBV18 and J usage is TRBJ2-7; 7 bases are a match to TRBD2. Germline trimming cut 3 bases from V and 0 bases from J; bases unmatched to any gene: 8. The CDR3 has 16 amino acids. The germline CDR1 and CDR2 sequences are KGHSH and LQKENI. CDR3 protein: CASSPGTMSSSYEQYF. CDR3 DNA sequence: TGTGCCAGCTCACCGGGGACTATGAGTAGCTCCTACGAGCAGTACTTC.

This chain uses TRBV6-5 with TRBJ1-2, with 9 bases aligning to TRBD1. Germline V CDR1 and CDR2: MNHEY, SVGAGI. After removal of 7 bases from V and 2 bases from J, the junction contained 5 bases not matched to a gene. The CDR3 is 14 residues long. DNA for the CDR3: TGTGCCAGCAATCCGACAGGGGGAAACTATGGCTACACCTTC. It encodes CASNPTGGNYGYTF.

The chain links TRBV7-2 to TRBJ1-4; tentatively, D is TRBD1 (5 bases). The germline V and J ends were trimmed by 5 bases and 5 bases, with 18 bases remaining between them. The CDR3 length is 16 residues. Germline V lookup: CDR1 SGHTA, CDR2 FQGNSA. The CDR3 protein is CASSTVGGTGNEKLFF. CDR3 bases: TGTGCCAGCAGCACTGTCGGGGGTACGGGAAATGAAAAACTGTTTTTT.